This entry describes one T cell receptor beta chain. Its antigen remains unidentified. A far larger clone is only one base removed, so a read error is likely. To make TCR beta libraries, researchers used iRepertoire HTBI primers and Arm-PCR of CDR3 regions. TCRdb re-derived calls from the multiplex PCR reads in MiXCR, one entry per CDR3 protein. The table includes 350,000 to 500,000 distinct CDR3 sequences, over 15% detected once. The sample originates from a study of regulatory T cells in long-lasting Graves disease. Points from the study as a whole: Patients with persistent disease showed a bias toward TRBV28, TRBJ1-2 and TRBJ2-5.

Trimming removed 3 bases from V and 10 bases from J, with 16 bases in between. CDR3 length: 14 residues. Germline lookup yields CDR1 MDHEN and CDR2 SYDVKM. Time point meaning: newly diagnosed GD, antithyroid drugs for less than 3 months. TCR sequences were obtained from RNA taken from PBMCs. The same data also contributed to another study, on T cells in Graves' hyperthyroidism and ophthalmopathy. From that second work: Researchers defined stable Graves' hyperthyroidism as no ophthalmopathy progression within 18 months.

This rearrangement joins TRBV28 to TRBJ2-1, with a weak D call TRBD1 (6 bases). The source of this sequence is a woman in her twenties or thirties with Graves disease. The sequences come from peripheral blood mononuclear cells (PBMCs), collected at new diagnosis, from a patient treated with antithyroid drugs. DNA of the CDR3: TGTGCCAGCAGTTTTGGCAGGGGTAGGTACGAGCAGTTCTTC. Translated, it gives CASSFGRGRYEQFF.